Listed here are 13 T cell receptor beta chains from one sample, sequenced in a study of T cell repertoires in cytomegalovirus infection. The antigens these receptors bind are not known. From the reads, TCRdb called clonotypes with MiXCR, one entry per CDR3 protein. This table has about 140,000 distinct CDR3 sequences, 32% appearing once. The material sequenced was CD8+ T cells from cultured PBMCs, taken from culture after CMV antigen stimulation. The receptors come from a human donor in good health (CMV status not recorded). Some clones in this sample may be carry-over from other donors' samples.

Many counts were recorded for this clonotype. The chain recombines TRBV14 with TRBJ2-7, with D unclear. Germline-derived CDR1 and CDR2 are SGHDN and FVKESK. The CDR3 has 15 residues. V dropped 0 bases and J dropped 2 bases, with 11 bases sitting between them. This CDR3 reads CASSQDQGNPYEQYF. DNA for the CDR3: TGTGCCAGCAGCCAAGATCAAGGTAACCCCTACGAGCAGTACTTC.

This clonotype was seen a handful of times. The gene calls are TRBV28 and TRBJ2-2; 7 positions agree with TRBD1. Germline V lookup: CDR1 MDHEN, CDR2 SYDVKM. Trimming removed 5 bases from V and 3 bases from J; junction bases left unmatched: 3. The CDR3 consists of 14 residues. CDR3 DNA sequence: TGTGCCAGCAGTGCCGGGACAGACACCGGGGAGCTGTTTTTT. It yields the protein CASSAGTDTGELFF.

V is TRBV29-1 and J is TRBJ1-2, with D uncertain. This CDR3 is 9 amino acids long. Trimming left V 7 bases short and J 8 bases short, with 8 bases between. Germline V gives CDR1 SQVTM, CDR2 ANQGSEA. DNA of the CDR3: TGCAGCGACGTGGGCGGCTACACCTTC. It encodes CSDVGGYTF.

The chain carries TRBV7-2 and TRBJ2-1; D might be TRBD1 or TRBD2, each matching 5 bases. CDR3 length: 14 amino acids. Germline values: CDR1 SGHTA, CDR2 FQGNSA. Trimming took 5 bases from V and 8 from J, leaving 16 bases between them. CDR3: CASSPRDPLDEQFF. The CDR3 DNA follows: TGTGCCAGCAGCCCCAGGGACCCCTTGGATGAGCAGTTCTTC.

This clonotype was observed a handful of times. The chain links TRBV2 to TRBJ2-1; 7 bases fit TRBD2. Germline V gene lookup returns CDR1 SNHLY and CDR2 FYNNEI. The CDR3 runs 15 residues. V lost 2 bases and J lost 5; bases outside the gene matches: 6. CDR3: CASSELLAWNNEQFF. The CDR3 DNA reads as TGTGCCAGCAGTGAATTACTAGCGTGGAACAATGAGCAGTTCTTC.

This chain uses TRBV6-5 with TRBJ2-7; D assignment may be TRBD1 or TRBD2 (5 bases each). Trimming removed 0 bases from V and 5 bases from J, with 11 bases in between. Germline assignment: CDR1 MNHEY and CDR2 SVGAGI. The CDR3 is made up of 14 amino acids. In DNA, the CDR3 is TGTGCCAGCAGTTACTCGCCGGGACGGGACGAGCAGTACTTC. It is translated as CASSYSPGRDEQYF.

This rearrangement joins TRBV12-3 or TRBV12-4 to TRBJ1-1; D not resolved. The V and J ends lost 2 bases and 0 bases respectively, with 13 bases between them. The CDR3 totals 16 residues. Here the CDR3 reads CASSLRFPRVNTEAFF. CDR3 nucleotide sequence: TGTGCCAGCAGTTTAAGATTCCCCAGAGTGAACACTGAAGCTTTCTTT.

The chain carries TRBV11-2 and TRBJ1-5; D not certain. The CDR3 contains 15 residues. Germline CDR1 and CDR2: SGHAT and FQNNGV. V dropped 0 bases and J dropped 2 bases, with 8 bases sitting between them. CDR3 DNA sequence: TGTGCCAGCAGCTTAGACCCAATGGGCAATCAGCCCCAGCATTTT. It translates to CASSLDPMGNQPQHF.

This clonotype was seen at least ten times. V is TRBV28 and J is TRBJ1-2; 7 bases fit TRBD1. Per germline, CDR1 MDHEN and CDR2 SYDVKM. The CDR3 covers 14 residues. V was pared by 1 base and J by 4 bases, with 3 bases of the junction left unmatched. CDR3 residues: CASSLLTGTYGYTF. CDR3 nucleotides: TGTGCCAGCAGTTTATTGACAGGGACCTATGGCTACACCTTC.

This clonotype was picked up a small number of times. J is TRBJ2-1 and V is TRBV27; TRBD2 aligns across 8 bases. Germline V gene lookup returns CDR1 MNHEY and CDR2 SMNVEV (reference sequence). The CDR3 spans 13 residues. Unmatched junction bases numbered 7, after V lost 8 bases and J lost 7 bases. CDR3 protein: CASAVGGENEQFF. CDR3 bases: TGTGCCAGCGCTGTCGGGGGGGAGAATGAGCAGTTCTTC.

The table lists this clonotype with a few counts. The chain uses TRBV9 and TRBJ2-6, with D perhaps TRBD1 (5 bases). CDR1 SGDLS and CDR2 YYNGEE come from the germline V gene. V lost 6 bases to trimming and J lost 0 bases, with 10 bases between them. This CDR3 region has 15 residues. CDR3: CASKDSSSGANVLTF. CDR3 bases: TGTGCCAGCAAAGACAGCTCCTCTGGGGCCAACGTCCTGACTTTC.

The rearrangement uses TRBV2 and TRBJ2-7; no clear D. The germline gives CDR1 SNHLY, CDR2 FYNNEI. The CDR3 totals 12 residues. Trimming removed 8 bases at V and 1 base at J, with 9 bases between. CDR3 DNA sequence: TGTGCCAGCGGTGGCAGGTCCTACGAGCAGTACTTC. Translating gives CASGGRSYEQYF.

The chain recombines TRBV7-9 with TRBJ1-2; a weak D match, TRBD1 (5 bases). This CDR3 comprises 15 residues. V was cut by 3 bases and J by 4 bases, with 15 bases left in between. Germline lookup yields CDR1 SEHNR and CDR2 FQNEAQ (reference sequence). In DNA form, the CDR3 reads TGTGCCAGCAGCTTCCCCGGGACTGAAGCCTATGGCTACACCTTC. It encodes CASSFPGTEAYGYTF.